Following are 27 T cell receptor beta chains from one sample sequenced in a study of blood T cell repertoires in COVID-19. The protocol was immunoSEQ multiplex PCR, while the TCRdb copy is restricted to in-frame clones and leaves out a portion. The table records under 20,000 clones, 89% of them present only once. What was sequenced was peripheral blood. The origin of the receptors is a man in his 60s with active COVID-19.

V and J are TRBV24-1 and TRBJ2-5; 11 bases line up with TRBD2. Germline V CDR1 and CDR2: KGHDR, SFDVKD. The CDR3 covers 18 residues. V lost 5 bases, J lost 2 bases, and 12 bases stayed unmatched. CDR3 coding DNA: TGTGCCACCAGTGGGTGGGGGACTAGCGGACTTCAACAAGAGACCCAGTACTTC. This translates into CATSGWGTSGLQQETQYF.

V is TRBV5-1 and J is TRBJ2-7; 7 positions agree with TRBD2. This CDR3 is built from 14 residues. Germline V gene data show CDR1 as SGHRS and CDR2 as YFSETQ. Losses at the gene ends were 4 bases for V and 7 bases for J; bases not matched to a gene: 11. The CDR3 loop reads CASSTGTTGREQYF. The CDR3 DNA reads TGCGCCAGCAGCACCGGGACTACCGGTAGGGAGCAGTACTTC.

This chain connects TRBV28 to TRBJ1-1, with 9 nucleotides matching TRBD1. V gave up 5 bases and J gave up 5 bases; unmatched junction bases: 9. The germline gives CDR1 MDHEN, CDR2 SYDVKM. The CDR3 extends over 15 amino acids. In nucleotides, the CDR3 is TGTGCCAGCAGTCCTCCCGGGACAGGGCGGACTGAAGCTTTCTTT. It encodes CASSPPGTGRTEAFF.

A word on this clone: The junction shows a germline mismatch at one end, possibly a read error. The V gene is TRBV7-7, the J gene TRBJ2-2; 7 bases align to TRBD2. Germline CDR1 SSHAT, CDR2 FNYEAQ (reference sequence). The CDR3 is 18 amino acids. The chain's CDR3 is CASSLRPERGWNTGELFF. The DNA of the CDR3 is TGTGCTAGCAGCTTACGCCCGGAGCGGGGATGGAACACCGGGGAGCTGTTTTTT.

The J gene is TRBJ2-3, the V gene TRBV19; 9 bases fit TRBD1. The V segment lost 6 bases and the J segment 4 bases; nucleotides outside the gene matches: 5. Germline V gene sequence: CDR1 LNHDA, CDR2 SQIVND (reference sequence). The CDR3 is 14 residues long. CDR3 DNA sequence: TGTGCCAGTAGAGGGACAGGGTTTGCAGATACGCAGTATTTT. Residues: CASRGTGFADTQYF.

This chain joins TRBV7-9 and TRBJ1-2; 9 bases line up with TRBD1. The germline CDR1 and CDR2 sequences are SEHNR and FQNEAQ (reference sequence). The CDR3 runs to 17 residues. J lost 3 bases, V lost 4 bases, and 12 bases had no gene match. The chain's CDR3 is CASSSTRTGEADYGYTF. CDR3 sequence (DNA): TGTGCCAGCAGCTCAACTAGGACAGGGGAGGCGGACTATGGCTACACCTTC.

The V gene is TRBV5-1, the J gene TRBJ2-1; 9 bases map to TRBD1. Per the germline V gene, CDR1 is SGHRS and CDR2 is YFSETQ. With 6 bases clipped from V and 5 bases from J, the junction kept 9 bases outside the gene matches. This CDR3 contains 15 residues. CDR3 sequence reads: CASIAGTGSNNEQFF. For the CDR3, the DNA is TGCGCCAGCATCGCCGGGACAGGGAGCAACAATGAGCAGTTCTTC. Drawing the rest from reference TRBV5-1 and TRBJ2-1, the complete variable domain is KAGVTQTPRYLIKTRGQQVTLSCSPISGHRSVSWYQQTPGQGLQFLFEYFSETQRNKGNFPGRFSGRQFSNSRSEMNVSTLELGDSALYLCASIAGTGSNNEQFFGPGTRLTVL.

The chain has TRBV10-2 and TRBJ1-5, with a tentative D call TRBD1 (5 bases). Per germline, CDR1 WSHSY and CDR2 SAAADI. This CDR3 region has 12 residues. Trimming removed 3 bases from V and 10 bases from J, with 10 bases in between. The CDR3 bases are TGCGCCAGCAGTGATTGGGACTCACCCCAGCATTTT. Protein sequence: CASSDWDSPQHF.

The CDR3 protein is CSVEADNPSYNEQFF. DNA for the CDR3: TGCAGCGTTGAGGCGGACAACCCCTCCTACAATGAGCAGTTCTTC. V is TRBV29-1 and J is TRBJ2-1; D may be TRBD1 (5 bases). Trimming took 3 bases from V and 0 from J, leaving 12 bases between them. This CDR3 comprises 15 residues. Germline assignment: CDR1 SQVTM and CDR2 ANQGSEA.

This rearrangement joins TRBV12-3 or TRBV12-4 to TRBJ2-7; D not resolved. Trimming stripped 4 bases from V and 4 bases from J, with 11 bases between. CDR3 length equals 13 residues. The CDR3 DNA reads TGTGCCAGCAGTTCCCCCCCTTCGTACGAGCAGTACTTC. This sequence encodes CASSSPPSYEQYF.

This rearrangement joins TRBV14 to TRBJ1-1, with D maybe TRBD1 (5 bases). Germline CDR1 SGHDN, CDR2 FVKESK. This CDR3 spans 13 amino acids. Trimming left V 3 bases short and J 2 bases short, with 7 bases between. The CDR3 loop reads CASSQQGNTEAFF. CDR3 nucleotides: TGTGCCAGCAGCCAGCAGGGAAACACTGAAGCTTTCTTT.

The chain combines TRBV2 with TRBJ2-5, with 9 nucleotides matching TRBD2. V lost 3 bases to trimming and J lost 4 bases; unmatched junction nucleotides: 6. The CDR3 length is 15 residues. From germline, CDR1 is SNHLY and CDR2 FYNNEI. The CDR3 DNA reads TGTGCCAGCAGTGATTTGGGACTAGCCTTAGAGACCCAGTACTTC. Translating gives CASSDLGLALETQYF.

CDR3 sequence: CASSFEPGQSYGYTF. In DNA form, the CDR3 reads TGTGCCAGCAGTTTCGAACCGGGACAGAGCTATGGCTACACCTTC. This chain joins TRBV6-5 and TRBJ1-2, with 7 nucleotides matching TRBD1. This CDR3 spans 15 amino acids. Trimming removed 4 bases from V and 4 bases from J; junction bases left unmatched: 9. Per germline, CDR1 MNHEY and CDR2 SVGAGI.

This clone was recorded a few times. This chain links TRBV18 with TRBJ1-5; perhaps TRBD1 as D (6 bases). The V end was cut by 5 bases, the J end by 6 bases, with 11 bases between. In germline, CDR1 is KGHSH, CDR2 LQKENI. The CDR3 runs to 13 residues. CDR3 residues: CASSYRDGQPQHF. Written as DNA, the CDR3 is TGTGCCAGCTCATACAGGGATGGTCAGCCCCAGCATTTT.

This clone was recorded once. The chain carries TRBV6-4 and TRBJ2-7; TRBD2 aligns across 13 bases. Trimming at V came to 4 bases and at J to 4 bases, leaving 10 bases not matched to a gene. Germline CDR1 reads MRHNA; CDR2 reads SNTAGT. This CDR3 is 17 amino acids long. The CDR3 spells CASSVIRRTSGGYEQYF. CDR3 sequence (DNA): TGTGCCAGCAGTGTTATCCGGAGGACTAGCGGGGGTTACGAGCAGTACTTC.

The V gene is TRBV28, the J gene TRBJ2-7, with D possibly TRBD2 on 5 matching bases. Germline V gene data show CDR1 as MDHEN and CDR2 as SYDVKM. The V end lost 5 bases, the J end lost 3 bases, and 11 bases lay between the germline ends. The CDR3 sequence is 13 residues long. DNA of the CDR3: TGTGCCAGCAGTAACGGGAATTTCTACGAGCAGTACTTC. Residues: CASSNGNFYEQYF.

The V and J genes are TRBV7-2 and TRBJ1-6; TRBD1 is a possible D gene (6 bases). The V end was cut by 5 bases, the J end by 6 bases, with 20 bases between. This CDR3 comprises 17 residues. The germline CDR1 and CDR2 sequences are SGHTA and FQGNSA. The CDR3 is CASSVGLRGRSNSPLHF. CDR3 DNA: TGTGCCAGCAGCGTCGGCCTCAGGGGAAGATCTAATTCACCCCTCCACTTT.

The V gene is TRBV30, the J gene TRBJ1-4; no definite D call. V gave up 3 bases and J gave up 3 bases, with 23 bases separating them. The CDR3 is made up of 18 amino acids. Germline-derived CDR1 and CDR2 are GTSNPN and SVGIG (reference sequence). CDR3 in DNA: TGTGCCTGGAGACTCCCCGTTCGAGGGCGAGGGTCTAATGAAAAACTGTTTTTT. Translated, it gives CAWRLPVRGRGSNEKLFF.

CDR3: CASRIATSTDTQYF. The CDR3 DNA sequence: TGTGCCAGCAGAATAGCGACTAGCACAGATACGCAGTATTTT. The chain links TRBV6-5 to TRBJ2-3; the D gene is possibly TRBD2 (5 bases). The ends were cut back, 6 bases at V and 0 bases at J, with 10 bases in the middle. Germline values: CDR1 MNHEY, CDR2 SVGAGI. This CDR3 has 14 amino acids.

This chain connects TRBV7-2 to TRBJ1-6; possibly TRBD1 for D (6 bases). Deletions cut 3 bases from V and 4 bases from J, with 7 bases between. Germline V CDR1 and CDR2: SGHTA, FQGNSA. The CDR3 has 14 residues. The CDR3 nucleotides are TGTGCCAGCAGCTTTAGGGGGTATAATTCACCCCTCCACTTT. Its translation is CASSFRGYNSPLHF.

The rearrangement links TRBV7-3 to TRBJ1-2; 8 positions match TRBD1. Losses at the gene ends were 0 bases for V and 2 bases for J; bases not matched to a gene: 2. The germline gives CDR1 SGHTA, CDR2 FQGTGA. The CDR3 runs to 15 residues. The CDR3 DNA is TGTGCCAGCAGCTTAACCCCAGGGGGCAACTATGGCTACACCTTC. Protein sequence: CASSLTPGGNYGYTF.

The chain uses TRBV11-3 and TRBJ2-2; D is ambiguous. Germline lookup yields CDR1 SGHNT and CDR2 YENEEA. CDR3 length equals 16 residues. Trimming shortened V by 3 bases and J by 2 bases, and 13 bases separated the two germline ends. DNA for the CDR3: TGTGCCAGCAGCTTGGCCCGCACCCAAAACACCGGGGAGCTGTTTTTT. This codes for CASSLARTQNTGELFF.

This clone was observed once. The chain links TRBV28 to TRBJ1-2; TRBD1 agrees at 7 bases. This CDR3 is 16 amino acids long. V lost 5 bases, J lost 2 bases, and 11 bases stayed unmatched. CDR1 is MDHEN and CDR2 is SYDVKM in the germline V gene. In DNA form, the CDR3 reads TGTGCCAGCAGTCCAGTCCGGGACAGACCCAACTATGGCTACACCTTC. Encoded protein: CASSPVRDRPNYGYTF.

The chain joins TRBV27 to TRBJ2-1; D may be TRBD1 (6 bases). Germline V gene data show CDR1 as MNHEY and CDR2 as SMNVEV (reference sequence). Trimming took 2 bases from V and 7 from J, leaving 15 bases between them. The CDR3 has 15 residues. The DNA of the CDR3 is TGTGCCAGCAGTTTACAGGGGATAAAAAGAAATGAGCAGTTCTTC. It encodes CASSLQGIKRNEQFF.

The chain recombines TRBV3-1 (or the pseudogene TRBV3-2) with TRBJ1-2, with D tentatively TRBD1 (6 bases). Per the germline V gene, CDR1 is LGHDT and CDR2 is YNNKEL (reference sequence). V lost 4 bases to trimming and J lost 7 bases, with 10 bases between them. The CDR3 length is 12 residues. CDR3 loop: CASSLRGGGYTF. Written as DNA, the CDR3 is TGTGCCAGCAGCCTCAGGGGCGGTGGCTACACCTTC.

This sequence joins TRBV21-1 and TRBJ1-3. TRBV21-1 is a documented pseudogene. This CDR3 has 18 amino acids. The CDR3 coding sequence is TGTGCCAGCAGCACAGAGGGCAAAGGGCGGGGAGCTGGAAACACCATATATTTT. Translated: CASSTEGKGRGAGNTIYF.

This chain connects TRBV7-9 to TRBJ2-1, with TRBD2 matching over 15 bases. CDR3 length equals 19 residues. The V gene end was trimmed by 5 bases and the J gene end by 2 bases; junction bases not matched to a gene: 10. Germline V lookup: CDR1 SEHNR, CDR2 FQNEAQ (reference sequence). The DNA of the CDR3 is TGTGCCAGCAGCATCCGGGGACTAGCGGGAGGTAGTACCTACAATGAGCAGTTCTTC. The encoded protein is CASSIRGLAGGSTYNEQFF.